One sample yielded the 31 T cell receptor beta chains listed below, sequenced in a study of CD8+ T cells in alopecia areata. RNA was isolated and reverse transcribed to cDNA, the sequencing template. TCRdb's table, derived via immunoSEQ multiplex PCR, lists solely in-frame clones and lacks some. The sample has 110,000 or so clones, around three fifths seen once; the top ten hold 3% to 4%. Treatment indicated: oral pan-JAK inhibitor, 5-10 mg twice daily. The sample in question was CD4+ T cells sorted from blood, obtained at week 24, from a patient treated with tofacitinib. These receptors were obtained from a human donor with alopecia areata.

This clone has more than one count but fewer than ten. The gene calls are TRBV29-1 and TRBJ1-5; the D is unclear. Germline V gives CDR1 SQVTM, CDR2 ANQGSEA. The CDR3 runs 15 residues. The V and J ends lost 4 bases and 2 bases respectively, with 15 bases between them. CDR3 nucleotide sequence: TGCAGCGTTGTTTTGGTGGGAACGGGCAATCAGCCCCAGCATTTT. Amino acid sequence: CSVVLVGTGNQPQHF.

The rearrangement links TRBV4-1 to TRBJ1-4; D remains unclear. The CDR3 covers 15 residues. With 1 base removed from V and 0 bases from J, the gap between germline ends came to 6 bases. The germline CDR1 and CDR2 sequences are MGHRA and YSYEKL. For the CDR3, the DNA is TGCGCCAGCAGCCAAGTATTTGCAACTAATGAAAAACTGTTTTTT. Protein: CASSQVFATNEKLFF.

This clone showed up just a few times. The rearrangement uses TRBV30 and TRBJ2-3; 9 nucleotides agree with TRBD2. The length of the CDR3 is 16 residues. Trimming took 1 base from V and 2 from J; bases not matched to a gene: 7. Per the germline V gene, CDR1 is GTSNPN and CDR2 is SVGIG (reference sequence). The CDR3 nucleotides are TGTGCCTGGAGTGAGCTAGCGGGAATGGTCACAGATACGCAGTATTTT. Its protein product is CAWSELAGMVTDTQYF.

The chain couples TRBV27 to TRBJ1-1, with TRBD1 matching 11 bases. Per germline, CDR1 MNHEY and CDR2 SMNVEV (reference sequence). J lost 5 bases, V lost 6 bases, and 2 bases had no gene match. This CDR3 comprises 13 residues. The CDR3 sequence is CASRGQGVTEAFF. The DNA of the CDR3 is TGTGCCAGCAGGGGACAGGGGGTGACTGAAGCTTTCTTT.

In regard to this clone: This sample includes further DNA sequences coding for the same CDR3. The chain employs TRBV29-1 and TRBJ1-1, with a tentative D call TRBD1 (5 bases). This CDR3 comprises 13 residues. Germline V gene lookup returns CDR1 SQVTM and CDR2 ANQGSEA. V was cut by 7 bases and J by 1 base, with 13 bases left in between. The CDR3 DNA sequence: TGCAGCGCCGCCGGGCAGGGGAACACTGAAGCTTTCTTT. This encodes CSAAGQGNTEAFF.

The J gene is TRBJ1-1, the V gene TRBV6-6; no clear D gene. CDR1 and CDR2 from the germline V gene are MNHNY and SVGAGI (reference sequence). The CDR3 has 14 amino acids. V gave up 8 bases and J gave up 0 bases, with 13 bases separating them. The CDR3 DNA is TGTGCCAGCCACCCCGGCTCATTGAACACTGAAGCTTTCTTT. This sequence encodes CASHPGSLNTEAFF.

The chain couples TRBV7-9 to TRBJ2-7; D unclear. V shed 5 bases and J shed 3 bases, with 17 bases lying between them. In germline, CDR1 is SEHNR, CDR2 FQNEAQ (reference sequence). The CDR3 totals 15 residues. The DNA of the CDR3 is TGTGCCAGCAGCCAAGACGTGGCGGAAATCTACGAGCAGTACTTC. It is translated as CASSQDVAEIYEQYF.

This clone was detected a few times. The rearrangement uses TRBV25-1 and TRBJ1-6, with 9 bases lining up with TRBD1. The CDR3 is 14 amino acids. Germline V gene data show CDR1 as MGHDK and CDR2 as SYGVNS. V trimming: 5 bases; J trimming: 6 bases; junction bases outside the gene matches: 2. Here the CDR3 DNA reads TGTGCCAGCAGTCCGGGACAGGGTAATTCACCCCTCCACTTT. Amino acids: CASSPGQGNSPLHF.

This sequence joins TRBV5-1 and TRBJ2-5, with D uncertain. From germline, CDR1 is SGHRS and CDR2 YFSETQ. The CDR3 covers 15 residues. Trimming removed 6 bases from V and 3 bases from J, with 18 bases in between. The CDR3 here is CASTLDGSQKETQYF. The CDR3, as DNA: TGCGCCAGCACCCTGGACGGTTCGCAAAAAGAGACCCAGTACTTC.

The chain links TRBV29-1 to TRBJ2-3, with TRBD2 matching 9 bases. Losses at the gene ends were 7 bases for V and 1 base for J; bases not matched to a gene: 0. The CDR3 has 12 amino acids. Germline V gives CDR1 SQVTM, CDR2 ANQGSEA. CDR3 loop: CSASGGTDTQYF. The DNA for the CDR3 is TGCAGCGCTAGCGGGGGCACAGATACGCAGTATTTT.

This chain uses TRBV6-5 with TRBJ2-7, with 7 bases matching TRBD2. This CDR3 is built from 15 residues. CDR1 is MNHEY and CDR2 is SVGAGI in the germline V gene. The J segment lost 5 bases and the V segment lost 5 bases, leaving 12 bases of the junction unmatched. Here the CDR3 reads CASSPPGLDFNEQYF. In DNA, the CDR3 is TGTGCCAGCAGTCCTCCCGGACTAGATTTCAACGAGCAGTACTTC.

Comment on this clone: Compared with germline, one end of the junction differs, possibly owing to a read error. The CDR3 DNA reads as TGTGCCAGCAGGTTAGCTGGGGGAGACGGCTACACCTTC. Translation gives CASRLAGGDGYTF. The chain combines TRBV11-2 with TRBJ1-2; tentative D call: TRBD1 (5 bases). Germline V gene lookup returns CDR1 SGHAT and CDR2 FQNNGV. There are 13 residues in the CDR3. The full variable domain, rest sourced from reference TRBV11-2 and TRBJ1-2, is EAGVAQSPRYKIIEKRQSVAFWCNPISGHATLYWYQQILGQGPKLLIQFQNNGVVDDSQLPKDRFSAERLKGVDSTLKIQPAKLEDSAVYLCASRLAGGDGYTFGSGTRLTVV.

In DNA form, the CDR3 reads TGTGCCATCAGTGAGTCTCAGCAGGGTGGGCAGTACTTC. It codes for CAISESQQGGQYF. This chain joins TRBV10-3 and TRBJ2-7, with D possibly TRBD1 on 5 matching bases. Germline assignment: CDR1 ENHRY and CDR2 SYGVKD. Trimming cost V 0 bases and J 9 bases, with 12 bases left between them. The length of the CDR3 is 13 residues.

The gene calls are TRBV30 and TRBJ1-1, with D unresolved. Germline CDR1 is GTSNPN and CDR2 is SVGIG (reference sequence). V lost 0 bases and J 2 bases, leaving 10 bases between the germline ends. The CDR3 consists of 14 residues. The CDR3 DNA sequence: TGTGCCTGGAGTGTAATAGGGAGAAACACTGAAGCTTTCTTT. Residues: CAWSVIGRNTEAFF. Combining the CDR3 with reference TRBV30 and TRBJ1-1 gives the whole variable domain SQTIHQWPATLVQPVGSPLSLECTVEGTSNPNLYWYRQAAGRGLQLLFYSVGIGQISSEVPQNLSASRPQDRQFILSSKKLLLSDSGFYLCAWSVIGRNTEAFFGQGTRLTVV.

This clone was seen more than once but under ten times. The chain has TRBV29-1 and TRBJ2-3; 9 bases agree with TRBD2. Germline CDR1 reads SQVTM; CDR2 reads ANQGSEA. The CDR3 is 13 residues long. The V segment lost 7 bases and the J segment 2 bases; nucleotides outside the gene matches: 4. The CDR3 loop reads CSGGGVLTDTQYF. DNA for the CDR3: TGCAGCGGCGGGGGGGTACTCACAGATACGCAGTATTTT.

The chain joins TRBV6-5 to TRBJ2-1; no clear D. V shed 2 bases and J shed 11 bases, with 7 bases lying between them. The CDR3 has 11 amino acids. Germline-derived CDR1 and CDR2 are MNHEY and SVGAGI. The CDR3 sequence is CASSYGPKQFF. CDR3 in DNA: TGTGCCAGCAGTTACGGGCCGAAGCAGTTCTTC.

The chain carries TRBV7-2 and TRBJ2-3, with 8 bases lining up with TRBD1. The V segment lost 1 base and the J segment 4 bases; nucleotides outside the gene matches: 4. CDR1 SGHTA and CDR2 FQGNSA come from the germline V gene. The CDR3 length is 15 residues. The CDR3 protein is CASSLVQGASDTQYF. In DNA form, the CDR3 reads TGTGCCAGCAGCTTAGTTCAGGGGGCCTCAGATACGCAGTATTTT.

V usage is TRBV5-1 and J usage is TRBJ1-1, with 7 bases aligning to TRBD1. V was clipped by 3 bases and J by 1 base; unmatched bases: 3. CDR3 length equals 14 residues. CDR1 is SGHRS, CDR2 YFSETQ, per germline. The CDR3 DNA reads TGCGCCAGCAGCTGGGACAGCCGGAACACTGAAGCTTTCTTT. Encoded protein: CASSWDSRNTEAFF.

This chain joins TRBV20-1 and TRBJ2-3, with 7 nucleotides matching TRBD1. Trimming removed 8 bases from V and 14 bases from J; junction bases left unmatched: 13. Germline V gene lookup returns CDR1 DFQATT and CDR2 SNEGSKA (reference sequence). This CDR3 has 11 amino acids. CDR3 coding DNA: TGCAGTCCAATAGGGGGCGAGATTCGGTATTTT. Its translation is CSPIGGEIRYF.

This clone was detected a few times. The rearrangement uses TRBV5-4 and TRBJ2-1, with D possibly being TRBD2 (5 bases). This CDR3 has 11 amino acids. Germline CDR1 is SGHNT and CDR2 is YYREEE (reference sequence). The V end lost 3 bases, the J end lost 8 bases, and 6 bases lay between the germline ends. The CDR3 sequence is CASSSRDEQFF. The DNA of the CDR3 is TGTGCCAGCAGCTCGCGGGATGAGCAGTTCTTC.

V usage is TRBV11-3 and J usage is TRBJ2-4; perhaps TRBD2 as D (5 bases). This CDR3 has 13 residues. The germline V gene encodes CDR1 SGHNT and CDR2 YENEEA. V was clipped by 5 bases and J by 8 bases, with 13 bases between them. The CDR3 is CASSISGFDIQYF. CDR3 DNA sequence: TGTGCCAGCAGCATCTCGGGATTTGACATTCAGTACTTC.

The V gene is TRBV30, the J gene TRBJ1-1; tentative D call: TRBD1 (5 bases). The CDR3 runs 12 residues. Germline CDR1 GTSNPN, CDR2 SVGIG (reference sequence). V lost 4 bases and J lost 4, with 10 bases in between. The CDR3 sequence: CAWKQGITEAFF. The CDR3 DNA sequence: TGTGCCTGGAAGCAGGGCATCACTGAAGCTTTCTTT.

The chain couples TRBV15 to TRBJ2-3, with TRBD2 identical over 8 bases. V lost 3 bases, J lost 5 bases, and 1 base stayed unmatched. The germline CDR1 and CDR2 sequences are LNHNV and YYDKDF (reference sequence). CDR3 length: 13 residues. The CDR3 bases are TGTGCCACCAGCAGGGGACTAGAAGATACGCAGTATTTT. Its protein is CATSRGLEDTQYF.

This clone was seen more than once but under ten times. This chain joins TRBV30 and TRBJ1-5, with TRBD1 matching over 9 bases. The V gene's germline CDR1 is GTSNPN and CDR2 SVGIG (reference sequence). V gave up 1 base and J gave up 0 bases; unmatched junction bases: 7. This CDR3 is built from 17 residues. The CDR3 DNA follows: TGTGCCTGGAGTGCAGGGACAGGGACGCCTAGCAATCAGCCCCAGCATTTT. Protein sequence: CAWSAGTGTPSNQPQHF.

The chain links TRBV27 to TRBJ1-6; D not certain. CDR1 is MNHEY, CDR2 SMNVEV, per germline (reference sequence). The CDR3 is 13 residues long. V dropped 2 bases and J dropped 10 bases, with 9 bases sitting between them. CDR3 sequence: CASSLGRSSPLHF. The DNA of the CDR3 is TGTGCCAGCAGTTTAGGGAGATCCTCACCCCTCCACTTT.

The CDR3 sequence: CASSPRLSGDTQYF. Written as DNA, the CDR3 is TGTGCCAGCAGTCCGAGACTATCGGGAGATACGCAGTATTTT. This sequence joins TRBV25-1 and TRBJ2-3, with a possible D match to TRBD2 (5 bases). Germline CDR1 and CDR2: MGHDK and SYGVNS. The CDR3 sequence is 14 residues long. V was clipped by 5 bases and J by 5 bases, with 14 bases between them.

The CDR3 reads CASYGTNYGYTF. The CDR3 bases are TGTGCCTCCTATGGGACTAACTATGGCTACACCTTC. This sequence joins TRBV30 and TRBJ1-2; unclear D gene. CDR3 length: 12 residues. Germline loops: CDR1 GTSNPN, CDR2 SVGIG (reference sequence). V shed 7 bases and J shed 0 bases, with 9 bases lying between them.

The chain links TRBV7-8 to TRBJ1-2; 7 bases match TRBD1. The CDR3 has 16 amino acids. The V and J ends lost 5 bases and 0 bases, in that order; junction bases with no gene match: 9. Per the germline V gene, CDR1 is SGHVS and CDR2 is FQNEAQ. CDR3 loop: CASSPEGARTNYGYTF. The DNA for the CDR3 is TGTGCCAGCAGCCCAGAGGGGGCACGAACTAACTATGGCTACACCTTC.

The chain combines TRBV4-2 with TRBJ2-6, with 9 bases identical to TRBD1. Germline CDR1 and CDR2: LGHNA and YNFKEQ. The CDR3 contains 18 residues. Unmatched junction bases numbered 9, after V lost 5 bases and J lost 1 base. In DNA, the CDR3 is TGTGCCAGCAGCTTTCAAACAGGGGGCTCGTCTGGGGCCAACGTCCTGACTTTC. As protein: CASSFQTGGSSGANVLTF.

With regard to this clone: Sequence at one end of the junction differs from germline and may be a read error. The chain is built from TRBV30 and TRBJ1-4; D gene unclear. The CDR3 is 14 amino acids. Germline values: CDR1 GTSNPN, CDR2 SVGIG (reference sequence). CDR3 sequence: CTWSVGHDNEKLFF. The CDR3 coding sequence is TGTACCTGGAGTGTAGGCCATGATAATGAAAAACTGTTTTTT.

The chain recombines TRBV4-2 with TRBJ1-1; weak D call: TRBD1 (6 bases). CDR1 and CDR2 (germline): LGHNA, YNFKEQ. With 0 bases removed from V and 0 bases from J, the gap between germline ends came to 20 bases. The CDR3 loop spans 19 amino acids. The CDR3 sequence: CASSQDVTGPPSMNTEAFF. CDR3 coding DNA: TGTGCCAGCAGCCAAGATGTAACAGGGCCCCCCTCCATGAACACTGAAGCTTTCTTT.